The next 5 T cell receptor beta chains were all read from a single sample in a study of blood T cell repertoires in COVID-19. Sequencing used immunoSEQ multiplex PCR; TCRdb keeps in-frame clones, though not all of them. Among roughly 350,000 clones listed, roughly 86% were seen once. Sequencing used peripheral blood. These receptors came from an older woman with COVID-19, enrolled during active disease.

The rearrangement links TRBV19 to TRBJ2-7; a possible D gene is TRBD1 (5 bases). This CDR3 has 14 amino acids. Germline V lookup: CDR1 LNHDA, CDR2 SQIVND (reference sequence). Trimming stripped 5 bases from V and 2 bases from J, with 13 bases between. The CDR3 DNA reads TGTGCCAGTAGTTGGAGCAGGGCAGCCTACGAGCAGTACTTC. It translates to CASSWSRAAYEQYF.

CDR3 coding DNA: TGTGCCAGCACCATTAGCGGCTACAATGAGCAGTTCTTC. It encodes CASTISGYNEQFF. The V gene is TRBV2, the J gene TRBJ2-1, with a tentative D call TRBD2 (6 bases). The V and J ends lost 7 bases and 3 bases respectively, with 10 bases between them. Germline values: CDR1 SNHLY, CDR2 FYNNEI. This CDR3 contains 13 residues.

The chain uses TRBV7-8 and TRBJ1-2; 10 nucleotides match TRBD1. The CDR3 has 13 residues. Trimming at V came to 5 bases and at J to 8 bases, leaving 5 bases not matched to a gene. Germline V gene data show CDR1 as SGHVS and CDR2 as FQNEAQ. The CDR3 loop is CASSTGQGGGYTF. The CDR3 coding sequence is TGTGCCAGCAGCACCGGACAGGGGGGAGGCTACACCTTC.

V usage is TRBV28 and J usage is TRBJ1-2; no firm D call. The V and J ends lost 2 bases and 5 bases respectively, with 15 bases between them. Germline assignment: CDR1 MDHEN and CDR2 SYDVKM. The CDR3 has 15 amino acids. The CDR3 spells CASSLMVGDGYGYTF. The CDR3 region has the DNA TGTGCCAGCAGTTTAATGGTTGGAGACGGGTATGGCTACACCTTC.

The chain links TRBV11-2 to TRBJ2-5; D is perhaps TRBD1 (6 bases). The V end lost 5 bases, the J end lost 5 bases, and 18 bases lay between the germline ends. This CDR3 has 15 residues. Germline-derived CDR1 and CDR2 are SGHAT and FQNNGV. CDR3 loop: CASSVGPGQAETQYF. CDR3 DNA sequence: TGTGCCAGCAGCGTAGGACCGGGACAAGCGGAGACCCAGTACTTC. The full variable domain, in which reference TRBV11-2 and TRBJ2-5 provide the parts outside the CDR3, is EAGVAQSPRYKIIEKRQSVAFWCNPISGHATLYWYQQILGQGPKLLIQFQNNGVVDDSQLPKDRFSAERLKGVDSTLKIQPAKLEDSAVYLCASSVGPGQAETQYFGPGTRLLVL.